This TCR beta chain emerged from a study of cytomegalovirus exposure and HLA in healthy donors. Study-level findings and limits: Later analysis identified a missense DCLRE1C variant that was linked to TCR beta V- and J-gene trimming. Overall, approximately 150 TCR beta chains were annotated as cytomegalovirus-associated.

Though probably carrying unrecorded immune exposures, donors were nominally healthy at sampling. This clone was counted a few times. Antigen specificity is unknown. The same CDR3 can be traced to other DNA sequences in this sample. A multiplex PCR was run with 60 Vbeta primers and 13 Jbeta primers. Profiled with immunoSEQ multiplex PCR; TCRdb holds only in-frame clones, not every one. Seen here are 100,000 or so clones, roughly 75% observed once, and the top ten hold roughly 14%. Sequenced material: PBMCs. This TCR was recovered from a male donor in good health and CMV-seropositive.

This CDR3 is CASSQEAGSGANVLTF. CDR3 nucleotide sequence: TGCGCCAGCAGCCAAGAAGCGGGGTCTGGGGCCAACGTCCTGACTTTC. The chain uses TRBV4-3 and TRBJ2-6; 7 bases match TRBD2. CDR1 LGHNA and CDR2 YSLEER come from the germline V gene. Trimming took 0 bases from V and 1 from J; bases not matched to a gene: 0. The CDR3 is 16 residues long.